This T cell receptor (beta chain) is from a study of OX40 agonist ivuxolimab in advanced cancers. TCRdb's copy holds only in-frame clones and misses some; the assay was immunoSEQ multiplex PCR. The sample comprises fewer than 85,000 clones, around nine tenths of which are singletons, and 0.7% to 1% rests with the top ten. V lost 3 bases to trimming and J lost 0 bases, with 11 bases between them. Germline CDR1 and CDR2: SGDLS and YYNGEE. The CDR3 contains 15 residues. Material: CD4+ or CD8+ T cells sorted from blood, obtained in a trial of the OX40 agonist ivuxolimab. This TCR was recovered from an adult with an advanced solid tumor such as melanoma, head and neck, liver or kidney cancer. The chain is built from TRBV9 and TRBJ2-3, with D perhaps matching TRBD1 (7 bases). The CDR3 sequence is CASSARGVSTDTQYF. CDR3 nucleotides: TGTGCCAGCAGCGCCAGGGGGGTTAGCACAGATACGCAGTATTTT.